This T cell receptor beta chain comes out of a study of shared clonotypes between healthy human individuals. Sequenced by immunoSEQ multiplex PCR; TCRdb stores in-frame clones only, minus some. The repertoire holds under 1,100,000 clones, with 65% to 80% as singletons. The CDR3 length is 13 residues. Unmatched junction bases numbered 3, after V lost 3 bases and J lost 3 bases. The V gene's germline CDR1 is SGHNT and CDR2 YYREEE (reference sequence). Sequencing input: memory CD4+ T cells sorted from blood. The sample's subset: CD45RA-negative fraction. This receptor was taken from a young man in good health. The V and J genes are TRBV5-4 and TRBJ2-7; 7 bases fit TRBD1. CDR3 region: CASSSGQLYEQYF. The CDR3 nucleotides read TGTGCCAGCAGCTCGGGACAGCTCTACGAGCAGTACTTC.